Given below is one T cell receptor beta chain in context. Its recognized antigen is unknown. Base qualities were left out, and no much larger clone turns up one base away. This specimen comes from a study of siplizumab effects on memory and regulatory T cells (dated by TCRdb to between 2017 and 2020). General notes on the study: The effect of the anti-CD2 antibody siplizumab on alloreactive T-cell subsets was examined in allogeneic mixed lymphocyte reactions constructed from human PBMCs. Beyond this particular receptor, the publication reports: Compared with memory T cells, unstimulated naive T cells appeared more diverse, and naive cells seemed to make a substantial contribution to the alloresponse. Among mappable alloreactive CD4+ clones, an average Treg-derived fraction of over 60% was observed with siplizumab, compared with 26.9% in control reactions. Because sequences below about 10^-5 frequency were poorly captured, only a minor fraction of alloreactive clones could be mapped to unstimulated subsets. The cumulative frequency of alloreactive sequences that could be traced back to unstimulated CD4+ memory T cells was significantly reduced by siplizumab. The suppressive function of proliferating Tregs from siplizumab cultures was not functionally confirmed. For roughly 80-96% of proliferating CD4+ or CD8+ clones, no naive or memory phenotype could be assigned.

Sorted unstimulated T cells and proliferating T cells recovered from mixed lymphocyte reactions underwent TCRbeta CDR3 sequencing. Fresh whole blood from roughly ten HLA-typed healthy donors was used to isolate PBMCs. To map where alloreactive clones came from, CD4+ regulatory T cells in the unstimulated state were FACS-sorted. The library was generated by the immunoSEQ multiplex PCR assay. Roughly 10^5 TCR templates per sample were assayed on the deep sequencing platform. Genomic DNA extracted from sorted T cells was used for TCRbeta CDR3 sequencing. The authors processed their data as follows. The R programming language was used for clonal analysis of TCRbeta CDR3 data. Alloreactive CD4+ and CD8+ clones were identified by comparing unstimulated samples to CFSE-low samples taken after the reaction. By matching sequences to the repertoires of sorted unstimulated Treg and non-Treg cells, each alloreactive CD4+ clone was assigned a regulatory or non-regulatory origin. Here the immuneACCESS table is served through TCRdb, limited to in-frame sequences with V and J called. Missing clones are a known gap in these copies; in checked studies unresolved V genes cover under half, and the rest lacks a known reason. From that table come the V and J calls and clone size; the DNA was used to work out D and trimming. The sample table contains some 100,000 clones; only one count was recorded for just over 90% of them. The biggest ten clones account for roughly 0.78% of the sample.

The specimen was Tregs sorted from blood. The receptor comes from a human donor in good health.

The sequenced DNA: TGTGCCAGCAGCTCAACACACTATGGCTACACCTTC. Its translation is CASSSTHYGYTF. The chain is assembled from TRBV7-2 and TRBJ1-2; no confident D gene assignment can be made. CDR1 and CDR2 (SGHTA, FQGNSA) derive from the germline V gene. From its cysteine to its phenylalanine, the CDR3 spans 12 amino acids. Left in the record is the CDR3 DNA by itself, 36 bases read in frame from the first base. Trimming removed 4 bases from V and 3 bases from J, leaving 6 bases between the germline ends.